In its sample, the clone carrying this TCR beta chain was seen once. Its antigen is not known. Naive CD8 cells lacked CD45RO and underwent positive selection for CCR7, leaving out terminally differentiated effector memory CD45RA+ cells. The data originate from a study of shared clonotypes between healthy human individuals. Whole-study results and caveats: Clonotypes not shared had lower generation probabilities than those common to all four donors.

V lost 6 bases and J lost 0, with 14 bases in between. This CDR3 comprises 15 residues. Germline V CDR1 and CDR2: MNHEY, SMNVEV (reference sequence). The repertoire was sequenced with immunoSEQ multiplex PCR; TCRdb's copy has only in-frame clones and lacks some. The data hold about 1,800,000 clones, with less than 95% observed a single time. This chain connects TRBV27 to TRBJ1-2, with unresolved D. Sequencing was done on a sample of naive CD8+ T cells sorted from blood. The clonotype originates from a man younger than 35 in good health. The CDR3 DNA reads TGTGCCAGCAGCTTTCTCACGGGATCTAACTATGGCTACACCTTC. As protein: CASSFLTGSNYGYTF.